Following are 13 T cell receptor beta chains from one sample sequenced in a study of cytomegalovirus exposure and HLA in healthy donors. TCRdb's copy holds only in-frame clones and misses some; the assay was immunoSEQ multiplex PCR. The table includes about 140,000 clones, about 86% detected once. Material: PBMCs. These receptors were obtained from a man in his late teens or twenties in good health and CMV-seronegative.

The V and J genes are TRBV19 and TRBJ2-2, with D possibly matching TRBD2 (6 bases). Trimming left V 6 bases short and J 5 bases short, with 16 bases between. The CDR3 consists of 15 residues. Germline CDR1 LNHDA, CDR2 SQIVND (reference sequence). DNA of the CDR3: TGTGCCAGTAGGCCCTGGGACGGGAGAACCGGGGAGCTGTTTTTT. This codes for CASRPWDGRTGELFF.

Here the CDR3 reads CASRPGTGFTDTQYF. The CDR3, as DNA: TGTGCCAGCAGACCCGGGACAGGATTCACAGATACGCAGTATTTT. The chain is built from TRBV6-6 and TRBJ2-3, with 8 bases matching TRBD1. The trim removed 6 bases at V and 2 bases at J, leaving 7 bases unmatched. The CDR3 sequence is 15 residues long. The germline V gene has CDR1 MNHNY and CDR2 SVGAGI (reference sequence).

The chain links TRBV9 to TRBJ1-3; D not certain. Looked up from germline, CDR1 is SGDLS and CDR2 is YYNGEE. V lost 0 bases, J lost 0 bases, and 10 bases lay in between. The CDR3 has 16 residues. The chain's CDR3 is CASSVDGSNSGNTIYF. DNA of the CDR3: TGTGCCAGCAGCGTAGATGGCTCGAACTCTGGAAACACCATATATTTT.

The V call is TRBV6-4, the J call TRBJ1-6, with 9 positions matching TRBD1. CDR3 length: 14 amino acids. The germline V gene encodes CDR1 MRHNA and CDR2 SNTAGT. Trimming at V came to 5 bases and at J to 8 bases, leaving 4 bases not matched to a gene. CDR3 nucleotides: TGTGCCAGCAGTCTCCGGGACAGGGATTCACCCCTCCACTTT. Translating it yields CASSLRDRDSPLHF.

This clone was seen once. The chain uses TRBV9 and TRBJ2-7, with TRBD2 matching 7 bases. The J segment lost 5 bases and the V segment lost 0 bases, leaving 5 bases of the junction unmatched. Per the germline V gene, CDR1 is SGDLS and CDR2 is YYNGEE. There are 14 residues in the CDR3. The CDR3 loop is CASSVEWEGNEQYF. DNA for the CDR3: TGTGCCAGCAGCGTAGAGTGGGAGGGGAACGAGCAGTACTTC.

The V and J genes are TRBV19 and TRBJ1-6; 10 nucleotides align to TRBD1. Losses at the gene ends were 5 bases for V and 9 bases for J; bases not matched to a gene: 4. In germline, CDR1 is LNHDA, CDR2 SQIVND (reference sequence). The CDR3 has 14 amino acids. CDR3 residues: CASSGRDRGSPLHF. DNA of the CDR3: TGTGCCAGTAGTGGTAGGGACAGGGGTTCACCCCTCCACTTT.

This clone appeared once. The chain couples TRBV19 to TRBJ2-1, with unresolved D. Germline lookup yields CDR1 LNHDA and CDR2 SQIVND (reference sequence). The CDR3 runs to 12 residues. The V end was cut by 3 bases, the J end by 7 bases, with 7 bases between. The CDR3 DNA sequence: TGTGCCAGTAGTATGGCCGCAAATGAGCAGTTCTTC. Its translation: CASSMAANEQFF. The entire variable domain, with the rest obtained from reference TRBV19 and TRBJ2-1, is as follows: DGGITQSPKYLFRKEGQNVTLSCEQNLNHDAMYWYRQDPGQGLRLIYYSQIVNDFQKGDIAEGYSVSREKKESFPLTVTSAQKNPTAFYLCASSMAANEQFFGPGTRLTVL.

This rearrangement joins TRBV5-1 to TRBJ2-2, with D hard to call. With 0 bases removed from V and 7 bases from J, the gap between germline ends came to 7 bases. This CDR3 spans 13 amino acids. The germline V gene has CDR1 SGHRS and CDR2 YFSETQ. This CDR3 is CASSLGQGGELFF. CDR3 DNA sequence: TGCGCCAGCAGCTTGGGACAAGGCGGGGAGCTGTTTTTT. Full variable domain (outside the CDR3, taken from reference TRBV5-1 and TRBJ2-2): KAGVTQTPRYLIKTRGQQVTLSCSPISGHRSVSWYQQTPGQGLQFLFEYFSETQRNKGNFPGRFSGRQFSNSRSEMNVSTLELGDSALYLCASSLGQGGELFFGEGSRLTVL.

This clone was recorded a few times. The chain employs TRBV11-2 and TRBJ1-2; a possible D gene is TRBD1 (6 bases). Deletions cut 5 bases from V and 8 bases from J, with 15 bases between. CDR1 and CDR2 (germline): SGHAT, FQNNGV. This CDR3 spans 13 amino acids. In DNA form, the CDR3 reads TGTGCCAGCAGCCCGGGGGGCCTAGGGGGCTACACCTTC. Encoded protein: CASSPGGLGGYTF.

The chain combines TRBV6-1 with TRBJ1-3, with TRBD1 identical over 7 bases. Germline-derived CDR1 and CDR2 are MNHNS and SASEGT. Trimming took 4 bases from V and 7 from J; bases not matched to a gene: 13. The CDR3 sequence is 16 residues long. DNA for the CDR3: TGTGCCAGCAGTGCCCCCTGGTGGAGGGGGCCGAACACCATATATTTT. This translates into CASSAPWWRGPNTIYF.

The gene calls are TRBV18 and TRBJ2-3, with 11 positions matching TRBD2. V dropped 3 bases and J dropped 1; count of bases not matched to a gene: 0. This CDR3 spans 15 amino acids. Germline V gene sequence: CDR1 KGHSH, CDR2 LQKENI. This chain's CDR3 is CASSPTSGGTDTQYF. The CDR3 region has the DNA TGTGCCAGCTCACCGACTAGCGGGGGCACAGATACGCAGTATTTT.

The chain employs TRBV7-7 and TRBJ2-2; TRBD1 might be the D (5 bases). The germline CDR1 and CDR2 sequences are SSHAT and FNYEAQ (reference sequence). This CDR3 contains 13 residues. Between the trimmed V and J ends, which lost 1 base and 7 bases, there was a span of 7 bases. The CDR3 DNA sequence: TGTGCCAGCAGCTTAGGGGGCGGCGGGGAGCTGTTTTTT. This gives the protein CASSLGGGGELFF. The variable domain in full, completed from reference TRBV7-7 and TRBJ2-2, reads GAGVSQSPRYKVTKRGQDVTLRCDPISSHATLYWYQQALGQGPEFLTYFNYEAQPDKSGLPSDRFSAERPEGSISTLTIQRTEQRDSAMYRCASSLGGGGELFFGEGSRLTVL.

This clone is categorized as medium-sized. The gene calls are TRBV19 and TRBJ1-5, with D perhaps TRBD1 (6 bases). The V gene lost 6 bases and the J gene lost 0 bases, with 12 bases spanning the gap. CDR1 and CDR2 from the germline V gene are LNHDA and SQIVND (reference sequence). The CDR3 has 15 residues. The CDR3 is CASRPGHPSNQPQHF. CDR3 sequence (DNA): TGTGCCAGTAGACCGGGACACCCTAGCAATCAGCCCCAGCATTTT.